The sequence of this TCR beta chain was determined in a study of shared clonotypes between healthy human individuals. The wider study: The study used three CD4 naive, three CD4 memory, two CD8 naive and one CD8 memory plate per donor. Regarding the study as a whole: Blood was the only sampled material, and tissue repertoires likely differ. Some clonotypes were shared by all four sorted-subset donors, while others were not shared. The non-shared ones had lower generation probabilities than the shared ones.

CD8 memory was a combination that joined CD45RO+ cells with CCR7-negative CD45RA+ TemRA cells. Concerning this clone itself: Its antigen remains unidentified.

The data were produced by immunoSEQ multiplex PCR, yet TCRdb's version contains in-frame clones alone and is incomplete. The sample lists about 120,000 clones, more than 65% occurring once. Material for sequencing was memory CD8+ T cells sorted from blood. Subset: CD45RO+ cells pooled with CCR7-negative TemRA cells. The sequence was collected from a woman in her twenties or thirties in good health.

CDR3 coding DNA: TGTGCCAGTACCCCAAGGGGCCTGAACACTGAAGCTTTCTTT. As protein: CASTPRGLNTEAFF. The chain has TRBV19 and TRBJ1-1; D is possibly TRBD1 (5 bases). The CDR3 runs 14 residues. V lost 7 bases and J 0 bases, leaving 12 bases between the germline ends. The germline gives CDR1 LNHDA, CDR2 SQIVND (reference sequence). Looking up the rest from reference TRBV19 and TRBJ1-1 gives the full variable domain: DGGITQSPKYLFRKEGQNVTLSCEQNLNHDAMYWYRQDPGQGLRLIYYSQIVNDFQKGDIAEGYSVSREKKESFPLTVTSAQKNPTAFYLCASTPRGLNTEAFFGQGTRLTVV.